The 12 T cell receptor beta chains below were found in one sample sequenced in a study of blood T cell repertoires in COVID-19. Data came from immunoSEQ multiplex PCR; TCRdb stores just in-frame clones and leaves some out. The table includes about 330,000 clones, 70% to 90% detected once. Sequenced material: peripheral blood. The receptors come from a human donor in a cohort sampled during active COVID-19.

This rearrangement joins TRBV5-3 to TRBJ2-5, with 8 nucleotides matching TRBD2. Being an ORF, TRBV5-3 has a function that is uncertain. CDR3 size: 14 residues. J lost 4 bases, V lost 4 bases, and 6 bases had no gene match. The CDR3 DNA reads as TGTGCCAGAAGCAGGGTCCGGGAGGGAGAGACCCAGTACTTC. Amino acid sequence: CARSRVREGETQYF.

The V call is TRBV29-1, the J call TRBJ1-2; 8 nucleotides line up with TRBD1. The CDR3 covers 13 residues. Germline V gene sequence: CDR1 SQVTM, CDR2 ANQGSEA. J gave up 7 bases and V 6 bases, and 10 bases lay outside the gene matches. DNA of the CDR3: TGCAGCGTGAAGGACAGGGATTGGGGTGGCTACACCTTC. This encodes CSVKDRDWGGYTF.

The chain carries TRBV27 and TRBJ2-3; D is perhaps TRBD1 (5 bases). V was shortened by 3 bases and J by 3 bases, with 10 bases between the two germline ends. The CDR3 is 14 amino acids. The germline gives CDR1 MNHEY, CDR2 SMNVEV (reference sequence). In DNA, the CDR3 is TGTGCCAGCAGTTTGGGGCGATTAACAGATACGCAGTATTTT. It encodes CASSLGRLTDTQYF.

This chain joins TRBV4-1 and TRBJ2-1; a weak D match, TRBD2 (6 bases). CDR1 and CDR2 (germline): MGHRA, YSYEKL. The CDR3 runs to 19 residues. V lost 2 bases and J 4 bases, leaving 24 bases between the germline ends. CDR3: CASSQPTRSSERGYNEQFF. The CDR3 DNA sequence: TGCGCCAGCAGCCAACCGACTAGGAGCTCGGAGAGAGGGTACAATGAGCAGTTCTTC.

This sequence joins TRBV9 and TRBJ2-7; 9 bases fit TRBD1. Trimming removed 3 bases from V and 4 bases from J; junction bases left unmatched: 8. The CDR3 loop spans 15 amino acids. Germline CDR1 SGDLS, CDR2 YYNGEE. The CDR3 reads CASSERQGVSYEQYF. The CDR3 DNA reads TGTGCCAGCAGCGAGCGACAGGGGGTATCGTACGAGCAGTACTTC.

The V and J genes are TRBV3-1 (or the pseudogene TRBV3-2) and TRBJ1-4, with 10 bases identical to TRBD1. From germline, CDR1 is LGHDT and CDR2 YNNKEL (reference sequence). The CDR3 has 17 residues. Trimming took 1 base from V and 6 from J; bases not matched to a gene: 8. The CDR3 nucleotides are TGTGCCAGCAGCCAAGGAGGGACAGGGGAAGTTTATGAAAAACTGTTTTTT. It codes for CASSQGGTGEVYEKLFF.

The V gene is TRBV30, the J gene TRBJ1-1, with a possible D match to TRBD1 (5 bases). Germline V CDR1 and CDR2: GTSNPN, SVGIG (reference sequence). V gave up 1 base and J gave up 3 bases, with 9 bases separating them. The CDR3 is 13 amino acids. The CDR3 region has the DNA TGTGCCTGGAGTGGGGGACTTTACACTGAAGCTTTCTTT. Residues: CAWSGGLYTEAFF.

This clone has just a few counts. V usage is TRBV2 and J usage is TRBJ1-5, with 7 nucleotides matching TRBD1. Germline CDR1 is SNHLY and CDR2 is FYNNEI. The length of the CDR3 is 15 residues. The V and J ends lost 6 bases and 4 bases, in that order; junction bases with no gene match: 9. In DNA, the CDR3 is TGTGCCAGCAGACGCCGGGACAGCCAAAATCAGCCCCAGCATTTT. Translated: CASRRRDSQNQPQHF.

The chain recombines TRBV19 with TRBJ1-5; maybe TRBD1 (6 bases). CDR1 is LNHDA and CDR2 is SQIVND in the germline V gene (reference sequence). Trimming left V 7 bases short and J 10 bases short, with 11 bases between. The CDR3 loop spans 11 amino acids. The CDR3 reads CASKGVGPQHF. The CDR3 coding sequence is TGTGCCAGTAAGGGGGTTGGCCCCCAGCATTTT.

The chain combines TRBV9 with TRBJ2-2, with a tentative D call TRBD2 (5 bases). The CDR3 covers 15 residues. Germline lookup yields CDR1 SGDLS and CDR2 YYNGEE. Trimming cost V 3 bases and J 5 bases, with 14 bases left between them. DNA of the CDR3: TGTGCCAGCAGCGCCGAGGTCGGAGGTACCGGGGAGCTGTTTTTT. Its translation is CASSAEVGGTGELFF.

The chain has TRBV5-4 and TRBJ2-2, with D uncertain. In germline, CDR1 is SGHNT, CDR2 YYREEE (reference sequence). The CDR3 totals 16 residues. V lost 0 bases and J lost 5, with 14 bases in between. The chain's CDR3 is CASSLEADVRTGELFF. The DNA of the CDR3 is TGTGCCAGCAGCTTGGAGGCCGACGTGAGGACCGGGGAGCTGTTTTTT.

The chain carries TRBV5-1 and TRBJ2-2, with 9 nucleotides matching TRBD1. Germline trimming cut 9 bases from V and 6 bases from J; bases unmatched to any gene: 12. Germline loops: CDR1 SGHRS, CDR2 YFSETQ. This CDR3 region has 15 residues. The CDR3 is CATNNGTGMPGELFF. CDR3 nucleotides: TGCGCCACCAACAACGGGACAGGGATGCCCGGGGAGCTGTTTTTT.